Shown below are 9 T cell receptor beta chains from a single sample sequenced in a study of T cells after yellow fever vaccination. From the 5' RACE reads, TCRdb called clonotypes with MiXCR, one entry per CDR3 protein. This table has over 300,000 distinct CDR3 sequences, about 4% appearing once. The sample here was PBMCs, taken 5 days after the yellow fever booster vaccination. Receptors were obtained from a man aged 18 to 30 who received the YFV17D yellow fever vaccine.

This clonotype was counted many times. This sequence joins TRBV15 and TRBJ1-6; D is ambiguous. Looked up from germline, CDR1 is LNHNV and CDR2 is YYDKDF (reference sequence). The CDR3 has 14 amino acids. V was cut by 1 base and J by 8 bases, with 9 bases left in between. CDR3 in amino acids: CATSRVGPDSPLHF. The CDR3 region has the DNA TGTGCCACCAGCAGAGTAGGGCCGGATTCACCCCTCCACTTT. The whole variable domain, filled in from reference TRBV15 and TRBJ1-6, reads DAMVIQNPRYQVTQFGKPVTLSCSQTLNHNVMYWYQQKSSQAPKLLFHYYDKDFNNEADTPDNFQSRRPNTSFCFLDIRSPGLGDTAMYLCATSRVGPDSPLHFGNGTRLTVT.

The chain combines TRBV20-1 with TRBJ2-7, with unresolved D. Per the germline V gene, CDR1 is DFQATT and CDR2 is SNEGSKA (reference sequence). The CDR3 runs 14 residues. V was cut by 3 bases and J by 2 bases, with 14 bases left in between. The CDR3 sequence is CSASSPLGTYEQYF. Here the CDR3 DNA reads TGCAGTGCTAGTTCTCCCCTCGGTACCTACGAGCAGTACTTC.

In its sample, this clonotype was seen a few times. CDR3 nucleotide sequence: TGTGCCAGCAGCAACAGGGGGCCGGTGAACACTGAAGCTTTCTTT. Its translation is CASSNRGPVNTEAFF. The chain couples TRBV13 to TRBJ1-1, with TRBD1 identical over 9 bases. Germline V gives CDR1 PRHDT, CDR2 FYEKMQ (reference sequence). The CDR3 is 15 residues long. V was pared by 5 bases and J by 0 bases, with 4 bases of the junction left unmatched.

Only a few counts were recorded for this clonotype. J is TRBJ2-2 and V is TRBV6-5; D not resolved. The germline CDR1 and CDR2 sequences are MNHEY and SVGAGI. Trimming left V 5 bases short and J 5 bases short, with 9 bases between. This CDR3 has 13 residues. In DNA form, the CDR3 reads TGTGCCAGCAGTCCCCTAATAACCGGGGAGCTGTTTTTT. As protein: CASSPLITGELFF.

The CDR3 DNA reads as TGCGCCAGCAGCTTGGTGATAGGCCGACTTTCCACAGATACGCAGTATTTT. It is translated as CASSLVIGRLSTDTQYF. The genes are TRBV5-1 and TRBJ2-3; D call uncertain. The CDR3 sequence is 17 residues long. CDR1 is SGHRS and CDR2 is YFSETQ in the germline V gene. V lost 0 bases to trimming and J lost 2 bases, with 16 bases between them. Based on the CDR3 plus reference TRBV5-1 and TRBJ2-3, the full variable domain is KAGVTQTPRYLIKTRGQQVTLSCSPISGHRSVSWYQQTPGQGLQFLFEYFSETQRNKGNFPGRFSGRQFSNSRSEMNVSTLELGDSALYLCASSLVIGRLSTDTQYFGPGTRLTVL.

This clonotype appeared a few times. V and J are TRBV6-6 and TRBJ1-2, with a weak D call TRBD1 (5 bases). Looked up from germline, CDR1 is MNHNY and CDR2 is SVGAGI (reference sequence). The CDR3 has 12 residues. Trimming shortened V by 6 bases and J by 13 bases, and 18 bases separated the two germline ends. CDR3 in DNA: TGTGCCAGCAGGGGCGGGGGGGGACCGGCCACCTTC. This sequence encodes CASRGGGGPATF.

The chain uses TRBV18 and TRBJ2-1; TRBD1 matches 8 bases. V lost 6 bases and J lost 3; bases outside the gene matches: 10. Germline V gene lookup returns CDR1 KGHSH and CDR2 LQKENI. CDR3 length: 16 amino acids. The CDR3 DNA sequence: TGTGCCAGCTCCCCCAGGGGGCAAACATACTACAATGAGCAGTTCTTC. It codes for CASSPRGQTYYNEQFF.

This clonotype turned up a few times. The chain uses TRBV11-2 and TRBJ2-7; TRBD2 might be the D (5 bases). The V gene's germline CDR1 is SGHAT and CDR2 FQNNGV. V lost 7 bases and J 1 base, leaving 11 bases between the germline ends. The CDR3 contains 13 residues. CDR3 bases: TGTGCCAGCACCCTACTAGTTTCCTACGAGCAGTACGTC. This gives the protein CASTLLVSYEQYV.

This clonotype was counted only a few times. The chain carries TRBV7-3 and TRBJ2-2; 10 nucleotides agree with TRBD1. This CDR3 has 17 amino acids. CDR1 and CDR2 from the germline V gene are SGHTA and FQGTGA. J gave up 6 bases and V 6 bases, and 13 bases lay outside the gene matches. The CDR3 region has the DNA TGTGCCAGCAGTATCGGACAGGGGGGGCCTTGGTCCGGGGAGCTGTTTTTT. This sequence encodes CASSIGQGGPWSGELFF.